This TCR beta chain was sequenced during a study of shared clonotypes between healthy human individuals (dated by TCRdb to the early 2020s). For context, the study as a whole: The cohort included three men and a couple of women between 18 and 49 years of age. For each donor, CD4 naive and CD4 memory were each run on three plates, CD8 naive on two plates, and CD8 memory on one plate. The study deeply sequenced blood TCR repertoires of five healthy adults to estimate repertoire size and the extent of clonotype sharing between individuals. To increase sequencing depth and limit assay-specific biases, TCR repertoire library preparation and sequencing were carried out by different laboratories using diverse techniques. Between about 0.9 and 9 billion PBMCs per donor were obtained by leukapheresis. Summary of the overall study and its limitations: Sharing across several donors was observed for around 4.8% of naive CD4, under 4% of naive CD8, 2% to 2.5% of memory CD4, and around 0.44% of memory CD8 clonotypes. Naive subsets generally had larger estimated clonotype richness than memory subsets. Even with the large sequencing depth, rarefaction of the sorted-subset datasets indicated that sequencing was incomplete. Pairwise subsampling led to the expectation that sequencing depth would affect the degree of clonotype sharing among donors. Sampling was restricted to blood, and TCR repertoires in tissue are likely to differ from TCR repertoires in blood. Compared with non-shared clonotypes, the clonotypes found in all four sorted-subset donors had higher generation probabilities. The genetic and exposure-history diversity represented was limited by the small number of donors.

Using the deep immunoSEQ assay, TCR CDR3 regions were amplified from genomic DNA by multiplex PCR. Extracted genomic DNA from each cell subset was distributed evenly across all wells of several immunoSEQ 96-well plates, and each plate was treated as a replicate. Each replicate PCR for sorted subsets received about 0.2 ug genomic DNA, equal to 30,000 or so T cell genomes. Purified libraries were measured with a Qubit 3.0 fluorometer, size-checked on a Bioanalyzer 2100, and measured again with the KAPA Library Quantification kit. Each immunoSEQ 96-well plate was sequenced on its own single-read 150-cycle Illumina NextSeq 550 flow cell. The authors processed their data as follows. The immunoSEQ output contained only junctional sequences without quality scores, so filtering could not match that applied to full-length reads. Sequences were annotated with PyIR, a Python wrapper for IgBLAST v1.9, using IMGT germline references to assign V/J genes and CDR3. Reads were filtered out if the reads had weak V/J assignments (E-value above 1e-6), no CDR3, stop codons, out-of-frame junctions, or ambiguous translated residues. V3J clonotypes were defined by identical inferred V gene, J gene, and CDR3 amino acid sequence. The percentage overlap between two repertoires was calculated by dividing the number of shared unique clonotypes by the size of the smaller repertoire. Three approaches were used to assess repertoire richness: RTK rarefaction, the Chao1 estimator, and Recon v2.1 estimates of unobserved clonotypes. Generation probabilities for all TCRbeta clonotypes obtained by the gDNA method from a few donors were computed using OLGA. In its TCRdb copy, this immuneACCESS table keeps in-frame sequences only and misses some clones. Where compared with another copy, unresolved V genes explain less than half of these, and the others have no known cause. From that table come the V and J calls and clone size; the DNA was used to work out D and trimming. In all, the sample holds a few hundred thousand clones, and more than 95% of those were seen once. The ten most abundant clones make up less than 0.065% of the sample.

Details on this clone: Its antigen is currently not known. Per-nucleotide qualities are absent, and no much larger clonotype sits a single base away.

From the cysteine up to the phenylalanine, the CDR3 has a length of 12 residues. CDR3 DNA is the only sequence kept; it has 36 bases, read in frame from the first base. V is clipped by 2 bases and J by 7 bases, and the sequence between their germline boundaries is 9 bases long. CDR1 and CDR2 (MDHEN, SYDVKM) derive from the germline V gene. Healthy HIV-negative adults with no recently reported acute infections or vaccinations were included as donors. Every donor was a Caucasian adult living in Nashville, Tennessee, USA. CD4+ T cells were enriched through magnetic negative selection, after which naive cells were positively selected on CD45RA and the remaining negative fraction served as the memory subset. Blood was collected by leukapheresis, and PBMCs were isolated by Ficoll-Histopaque density gradient centrifugation and then cryopreserved in liquid nitrogen vapor phase. Analytical flow cytometry was used to check the purity and quantity of every magnetically sorted T cell population. Each sorted fraction had its genomic DNA isolated and then quantified by UV absorbance on a Nanodrop 2000c.

The sample comprised naive CD4+ T cells sorted from blood. The sample's cell subset or site label, decoded: CD45RA+ positively selected. The sequence links TRBV28 to TRBJ2-7; 6 matching bases give a weak D call of TRBD2. The receptor was derived from a woman in her 30s in good health. The CDR3 is CASSLTGREQYF. In nucleotide form, the sequence is TGTGCCAGCAGTTTAACCGGGAGAGAGCAGTACTTC.